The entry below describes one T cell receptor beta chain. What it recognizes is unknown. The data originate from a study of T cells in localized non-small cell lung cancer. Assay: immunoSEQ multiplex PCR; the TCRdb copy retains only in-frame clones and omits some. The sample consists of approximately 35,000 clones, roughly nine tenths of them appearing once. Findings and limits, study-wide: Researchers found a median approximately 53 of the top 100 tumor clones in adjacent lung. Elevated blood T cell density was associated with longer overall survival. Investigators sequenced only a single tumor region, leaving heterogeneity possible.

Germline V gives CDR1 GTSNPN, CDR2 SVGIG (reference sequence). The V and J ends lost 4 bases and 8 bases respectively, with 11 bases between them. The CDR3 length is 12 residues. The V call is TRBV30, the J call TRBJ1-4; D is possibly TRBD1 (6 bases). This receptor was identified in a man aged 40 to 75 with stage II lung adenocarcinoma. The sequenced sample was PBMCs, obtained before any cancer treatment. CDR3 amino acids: CAWNRAGEKLFF. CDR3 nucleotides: TGTGCCTGGAACAGGGCTGGAGAAAAACTGTTTTTT.